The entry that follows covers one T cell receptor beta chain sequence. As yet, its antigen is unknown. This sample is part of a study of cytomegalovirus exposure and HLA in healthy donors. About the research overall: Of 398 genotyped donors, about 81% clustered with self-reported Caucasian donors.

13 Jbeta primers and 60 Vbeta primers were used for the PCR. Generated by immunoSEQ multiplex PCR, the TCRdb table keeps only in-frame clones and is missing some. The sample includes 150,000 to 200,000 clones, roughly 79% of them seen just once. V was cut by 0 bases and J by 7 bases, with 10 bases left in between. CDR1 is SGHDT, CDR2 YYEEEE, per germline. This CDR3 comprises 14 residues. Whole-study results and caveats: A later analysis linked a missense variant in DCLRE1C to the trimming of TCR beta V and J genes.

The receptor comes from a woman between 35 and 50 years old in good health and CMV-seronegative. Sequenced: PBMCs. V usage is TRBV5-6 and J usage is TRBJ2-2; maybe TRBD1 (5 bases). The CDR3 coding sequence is TGTGCCAGCAGCTTGGAGGGGTTAGGCGGGGAGCTGTTTTTT. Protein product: CASSLEGLGGELFF.